The sequence of this T cell receptor beta chain was determined in a study of T-cell reconstitution after alpha-beta-depleted transplantation in children. This clonotype was picked up many times. For TCRbeta, the library was prepared with unique molecular identifiers. TCRdb re-called the PCR reads with MiXCR, one entry per CDR3 protein. The repertoire holds 230,000 or so distinct CDR3 sequences, more than 7.5% seen once, with approximately 5% in the top ten. V lost 3 bases, J lost 1 base, and 15 bases lay in between. The CDR3 totals 16 residues. Germline V gene data show CDR1 as SGHTA and CDR2 as FQGNSA.

The clonotype comes from a human donor who donated a stem cell graft to a child with SCID. This rearrangement joins TRBV7-2 to TRBJ2-5, with D hard to call. The specimen comprised PBMCs from the stem cell graft donor, sampled from the stem cell graft. The CDR3 reads CASSFGPPGGQETQYF. As DNA, the CDR3 is TGTGCCAGCAGCTTTGGGCCCCCGGGCGGCCAAGAGACCCAGTACTTC.